The clone carrying this T cell receptor beta chain was observed a few times. The germline CDR1 and CDR2 sequences are DFQATT and SNEGSKA (reference sequence). The V end was cut by 5 bases, the J end by 6 bases, with 11 bases between. This CDR3 is built from 12 residues. This entry comes from a study of blood T cells in healthy people across ages. Next came a second PCR, run for about 6 to 12 cycles, which used a sample-barcoded 5' primer along with a J-beta primer mix. TCRdb redid the calling of the 5' RACE reads with MiXCR, one entry per CDR3 protein. Among roughly 2 million distinct CDR3 sequences, around 50% were seen once, and the ten largest hold over 2%.

This clonotype originated in a woman aged 40 to 49 in good health. The V call is TRBV20-1, the J call TRBJ2-1; D gene uncertain. Sequenced sample: blood. The CDR3 protein is CSAGRSSNEQFF. CDR3 coding DNA: TGCAGTGCTGGGCGGTCTTCCAATGAGCAGTTCTTC.